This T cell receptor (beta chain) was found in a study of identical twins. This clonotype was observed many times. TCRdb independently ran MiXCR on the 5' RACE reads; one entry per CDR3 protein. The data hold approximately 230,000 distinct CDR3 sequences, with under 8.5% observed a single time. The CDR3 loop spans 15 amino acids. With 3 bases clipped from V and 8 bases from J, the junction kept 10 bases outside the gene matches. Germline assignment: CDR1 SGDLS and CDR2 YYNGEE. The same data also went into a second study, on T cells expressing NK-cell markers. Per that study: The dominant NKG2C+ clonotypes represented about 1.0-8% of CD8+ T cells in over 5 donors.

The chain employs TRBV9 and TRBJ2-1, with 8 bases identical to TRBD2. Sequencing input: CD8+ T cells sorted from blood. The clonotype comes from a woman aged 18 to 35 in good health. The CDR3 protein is CASSESPSGGDEQFF. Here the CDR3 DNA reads TGTGCCAGCAGCGAGTCCCCTTCCGGGGGGGATGAGCAGTTCTTC.